This is a list of T cell receptor beta chains from one sample in a study of radiation and T cells in renal cell carcinoma. Method: immunoSEQ multiplex PCR; TCRdb's copy keeps in-frame clones and lacks some. Altogether some 100,000 clones are present, approximately 80% being singletons, with the ten largest covering more than 5.5%. Source: blood, taken from a patient whose treatment included radiotherapy and nephrectomy. Receptor source: a man in his sixties with renal cell carcinoma. Each CDR3 is given with its conserved first and last residue. A D gene is named only where the DNA matches it firmly. Some rows mark clone size as missing; the rest say once, few, many or name a class of expanded clone.

D gene,J gene,clone size,V gene,CDR3 DNA,CDR3 protein
TRBD1,TRBJ2-3,once,TRBV5-1,TGCGCCAGCAGCTTATGGGACAGTGGCACAGATACGCAGTATTTT,CASSLWDSGTDTQYF
-,TRBJ2-5,once,TRBV28,TGTGCCAGCAGTTTGTCGGCCGTGTACCAAGAGACCCAGTACTTC,CASSLSAVYQETQYF
-,TRBJ2-7,once,TRBV7-9,TGTGCCAGCAGCTTAAGCGAGCAGTACTTC,CASSLSEQYF
-,TRBJ2-3,-,TRBV7-6,TGTGCCAGCAGCTTAGCGGGCGGGGCTCCCACAGATACGCAGTATTTT,CASSLAGGAPTDTQYF
TRBD2,TRBJ2-4,-,TRBV2,TGTGCCAGCAGTGAATTTGCTAGCGGGAGGTTCGAAAACATTCAGTACTTC,CASSEFASGRFENIQYF
-,TRBJ2-3,-,TRBV5-8,TGTGCCCTCCGTTCCCGGGGGACAGATACGCAGTATTTT,CALRSRGTDTQYF
-,TRBJ2-7,-,TRBV27,TGTGCCAGCAGGCCGGGACGATCCTACGAGCAGTACTTC,CASRPGRSYEQYF
-,TRBJ2-4,once,TRBV13,TGTGCCAGCAGCTTAGGCCTCGGACTAGCCAAAAACATTCAGTACTTC,CASSLGLGLAKNIQYF
-,TRBJ2-2,-,TRBV6-4,TGTGCCAGCAGGGGGACAACGAACACCGGGGAGCTGTTTTTT,CASRGTTNTGELFF
-,TRBJ1-1,few,TRBV19,TGTGCCAGTAGTATGTTGGGGCACGAAGCTTTCTTT,CASSMLGHEAFF
TRBD1,TRBJ1-1,-,TRBV6-1,TGTGCCAGCACTGGGACAGGTACACAGGAAGCTTTCTTT,CASTGTGTQEAFF
-,TRBJ1-4,-,TRBV25-1,TGTGCCAGCAGTGAATCTTATGAAAAACTGTTTTTT,CASSESYEKLFF
-,TRBJ2-2,-,TRBV5-4,TGTGCCAGTGGGGATAGTGCGAACACCGGGGAGCTGTTTTTT,CASGDSANTGELFF
TRBD1,TRBJ2-5,-,TRBV5-4,TGTGCCAGCAGCTTGGCGATACAGGGGCAAGAGACCCAGTACTTC,CASSLAIQGQETQYF
TRBD1,TRBJ2-7,-,TRBV7-2,TGTGCCAGCAGCTTAGTTTCCGCTACGGGACAGGTCTACGAGCAGTACTTC,CASSLVSATGQVYEQYF
-,TRBJ2-7,-,TRBV5-4,TGTGCCAGCAGCTTGGAGGCGAGTAGGGCCTACGAGCAGTACTTC,CASSLEASRAYEQYF
-,TRBJ2-3,-,TRBV5-1,TGCGCCAGCAGCTTGGAAGCCCCCACAGATACGCAGTATTTT,CASSLEAPTDTQYF
-,TRBJ2-5,-,TRBV7-7,TGTGCCAGCAGCTTAAGGCTAGATGCGGAGACCCAGTACTTC,CASSLRLDAETQYF
-,TRBJ2-7,few,TRBV14,TGTGCCAGCAGCCAAGGTGGAGGGGCCTACGAGCAGTACTTC,CASSQGGGAYEQYF
-,TRBJ2-3,-,TRBV20-1,TGCAGTGCTGTCCCCCTAGATACGCAGTATTTT,CSAVPLDTQYF
TRBD2,TRBJ2-1,few,TRBV27,TGTGCCAGCAGTTCAAGCGGGAGTTCCCACAATGAGCAGTTCTTC,CASSSSGSSHNEQFF